The rows below give T cell receptor beta chains drawn from one sample of a study of beta chain features in type 1 diabetes. This table comes from immunoSEQ multiplex PCR, and its TCRdb copy is limited to in-frame clones, with some not included. The sample consists of more than 300,000 clones, approximately 12% of them appearing once. The sample taken for sequencing was naive CD4+ T cells from blood. These receptors all come from a woman aged 18-29 years with type 1 diabetes. Each CDR3 is given with its conserved first and last residue. Fields, in order: CDR3 DNA, CDR3 protein, D gene, J gene, clone size, V gene. D genes are given only for firm matches. The size entry is marked missing in some rows and otherwise reads once, few, many or a size class.

DNA: TGTGCCAGCAGTCAGGGGGGAAACACTGAAGCTTTCTTT
CDR3: CASSQGGNTEAFF
D: TRBD1
J: TRBJ1-1
size: .
V: TRBV5-6

DNA: TGCGCCAGCATGAATCCGGGCGCGGGGGGTGAAGCTTTCTTT
CDR3: CASMNPGAGGEAFF
D: .
J: TRBJ1-1
size: few
V: TRBV5-1

DNA: TGTGCCAGCAGCCTCTTGGCGGGGGTCTACAATGAGCAGTTCTTC
CDR3: CASSLLAGVYNEQFF
D: TRBD2
J: TRBJ2-1
size: once
V: TRBV11-2

DNA: TGTGCCAGCAGTCGGACAGGGGATGAAGCTTTCTTT
CDR3: CASSRTGDEAFF
D: TRBD1
J: TRBJ1-1
size: .
V: TRBV6-6

DNA: TGCGCCAGCAGCCACCCTGACAGGGCGGACTATGGCTACACCTTC
CDR3: CASSHPDRADYGYTF
D: TRBD1
J: TRBJ1-2
size: few
V: TRBV4-1

DNA: TGTGCCAGCAGCTTGGTCGGGTCTAGCGGCGATCGGGAGACCCAGTACTTC
CDR3: CASSLVGSSGDRETQYF
D: TRBD2
J: TRBJ2-5
size: .
V: TRBV5-4

DNA: TGTGCCAGCAGCGTCTCTGGACAGGGGGCGCGAAGGACTGAAGCTTTCTTT
CDR3: CASSVSGQGARRTEAFF
D: TRBD1
J: TRBJ1-1
size: .
V: TRBV7-2

DNA: TGTGCCAGCAGCTTGGCAGGCTATGGCTACACCTTC
CDR3: CASSLAGYGYTF
D: .
J: TRBJ1-2
size: .
V: TRBV5-4

DNA: TGTGCCAGCAGTTTAACGCCGGGGTCGAGGGTCCGGAACACTGAAGCTTTCTTT
CDR3: CASSLTPGSRVRNTEAFF
D: .
J: TRBJ1-1
size: .
V: TRBV28

DNA: TGTGCCAGCAGCTTAGCGGTTCCGGGACTAGCGGGAGGAGGCTCCTACAATGAGCAGTTCTTC
CDR3: CASSLAVPGLAGGGSYNEQFF
D: TRBD2
J: TRBJ2-1
size: few
V: TRBV7-2

DNA: TGTGCCAGCAGCTTAGCGCACGACAGCGGGTTGGTGCCCCAGCATTTT
CDR3: CASSLAHDSGLVPQHF
D: .
J: TRBJ1-5
size: .
V: TRBV7-2

DNA: TGTGCCAGCAGCTTAGGTTGGCGACAGGCGGGCAATTTGGAGACCCAGTACTTC
CDR3: CASSLGWRQAGNLETQYF
D: .
J: TRBJ2-5
size: .
V: TRBV7-9

DNA: TGTGCCTGGGGTATAGCGGGAGTTACCTACGAGCAGTACTTC
CDR3: CAWGIAGVTYEQYF
D: TRBD2
J: TRBJ2-7
size: .
V: TRBV30

DNA: TGCGCCAGCAGCCCCGGGGATCGAGTGCAGTTCTTC
CDR3: CASSPGDRVQFF
D: .
J: TRBJ2-1
size: .
V: TRBV5-1

DNA: TGTGCCAGCAGCTCCGAGACTAGCGGGGGGGCGGAGACCCAGTACTTC
CDR3: CASSSETSGGAETQYF
D: TRBD2
J: TRBJ2-5
size: few
V: TRBV7-2

DNA: TGCAGCGTTGAAGTATCGGGGACACTGTACTACGAGCAGTACTTC
CDR3: CSVEVSGTLYYEQYF
D: .
J: TRBJ2-7
size: few
V: TRBV29-1

DNA: TGTGCCAGCAGCTTGACAGGCCCGGGGGAGACCCAGTACTTC
CDR3: CASSLTGPGETQYF
D: .
J: TRBJ2-5
size: few
V: TRBV7-8

DNA: TGCGCCAGCAGCTTGGAGCAGGGTCCCTATGGCTACACCTTC
CDR3: CASSLEQGPYGYTF
D: .
J: TRBJ1-2
size: .
V: TRBV5-1

DNA: TGTGCCAGCACTGGACTGGCGTACGAGCAGTACTTC
CDR3: CASTGLAYEQYF
D: .
J: TRBJ2-7
size: few
V: TRBV28

DNA: TGTGCCAGCAGCCACCCAGGGGTAAGGGAGCAGTACTTC
CDR3: CASSHPGVREQYF
D: .
J: TRBJ2-7
size: .
V: TRBV5-8